The 17 T cell receptor beta chains given below trace back to one sample, sequenced in a study of blood T cell repertoires in COVID-19. Libraries were prepared by immunoSEQ multiplex PCR; TCRdb keeps only in-frame clonotypes and omits some of them. Of about 260,000 clones detected, more than 90% appear once; the ten largest clones hold around 2.5%. Sequencing was performed on peripheral blood. Receptors were obtained from a young adult with COVID-19, enrolled during active disease.

This chain joins TRBV28 and TRBJ1-1; D is uncertain. The CDR3 loop spans 11 amino acids. Between the trimmed V and J ends, which lost 10 bases and 1 base, there was a span of 7 bases. Germline assignment: CDR1 MDHEN and CDR2 SYDVKM. The CDR3 DNA follows: TGTGCCACGGAGGAGAACACTGAAGCTTTCTTT. This sequence encodes CATEENTEAFF.

This chain joins TRBV10-3 and TRBJ1-1; a weak D match, TRBD1 (5 bases). Germline V gene data show CDR1 as ENHRY and CDR2 as SYGVKD. The V end lost 2 bases, the J end lost 4 bases, and 14 bases lay between the germline ends. This CDR3 contains 15 residues. As DNA, the CDR3 is TGTGCCATCAGTGAGAGGGGCGACTTTGGCACTGAAGCTTTCTTT. It codes for CAISERGDFGTEAFF.

This rearrangement joins TRBV13 to TRBJ1-1; D possibly corresponds to TRBD1 (5 bases). V shed 7 bases and J shed 6 bases, with 18 bases lying between them. Germline loops: CDR1 PRHDT, CDR2 FYEKMQ (reference sequence). The CDR3 runs 14 residues. CDR3 sequence: CASIPGSGMAEAFF. In DNA, the CDR3 is TGTGCCAGCATCCCTGGCTCAGGGATGGCTGAAGCTTTCTTT.

The rearrangement uses TRBV7-9 and TRBJ1-6; maybe TRBD1 (5 bases). The CDR3 loop spans 15 amino acids. Germline loops: CDR1 SEHNR, CDR2 FQNEAQ (reference sequence). Trimming shortened V by 2 bases and J by 10 bases, and 15 bases separated the two germline ends. For the CDR3, the DNA is TGTGCCAGCAGCTTAAATAAAGGGGTCGTGTCACCCCTCCACTTT. This sequence encodes CASSLNKGVVSPLHF.

The sample holds many counts of this clone. The chain recombines TRBV5-1 with TRBJ2-2; D possibly corresponds to TRBD2 (6 bases). The CDR3 totals 14 residues. Germline assignment: CDR1 SGHRS and CDR2 YFSETQ. Trimming left V 5 bases short and J 4 bases short, with 12 bases between. For the CDR3, the DNA is TGCGCCAGCAGGGAGGGTGATTCCACCGGGGAGCTGTTTTTT. It yields the protein CASREGDSTGELFF. Complete variable domain (other parts from reference TRBV5-1 and TRBJ2-2): KAGVTQTPRYLIKTRGQQVTLSCSPISGHRSVSWYQQTPGQGLQFLFEYFSETQRNKGNFPGRFSGRQFSNSRSEMNVSTLELGDSALYLCASREGDSTGELFFGEGSRLTVL.

This chain joins TRBV5-1 and TRBJ2-5, with 12 bases matching TRBD2. CDR3 size: 16 residues. CDR1 is SGHRS, CDR2 YFSETQ, per germline. J was trimmed by 4 bases and V by 0 bases; bases with no gene match: 4. The CDR3 reads CASSLDRLAGAETQYF. Here the CDR3 DNA reads TGCGCCAGCAGCTTGGATAGACTAGCGGGAGCAGAGACCCAGTACTTC. Using reference TRBV5-1 and TRBJ2-5 for the parts outside the CDR3, the full variable domain is KAGVTQTPRYLIKTRGQQVTLSCSPISGHRSVSWYQQTPGQGLQFLFEYFSETQRNKGNFPGRFSGRQFSNSRSEMNVSTLELGDSALYLCASSLDRLAGAETQYFGPGTRLLVL.

This chain links TRBV24-1 with TRBJ1-6; 12 positions match TRBD1. CDR3 size: 16 residues. Germline values: CDR1 KGHDR, CDR2 SFDVKD. V gave up 3 bases and J gave up 9 bases; unmatched junction bases: 5. In nucleotides, the CDR3 is TGTGCCACCAGTGATCCTCCGGGACAGGGGGCTTCACCCCTCCACTTT. Amino acid sequence: CATSDPPGQGASPLHF.

The chain couples TRBV24-1 to TRBJ2-7; 9 bases line up with TRBD2. The CDR3 totals 15 residues. The J segment lost 7 bases and the V segment lost 9 bases, leaving 15 bases of the junction unmatched. The germline V gene has CDR1 KGHDR and CDR2 SFDVKD. CDR3 amino acids: CATSVAGEGRDEQYF. As DNA, the CDR3 is TGTGCCACCTCCGTAGCGGGAGAAGGAAGGGATGAGCAGTACTTC.

V usage is TRBV7-9 and J usage is TRBJ2-2; 7 positions agree with TRBD1. V lost 4 bases to trimming and J lost 0 bases; unmatched junction nucleotides: 5. Germline CDR1 and CDR2: SEHNR and FQNEAQ (reference sequence). CDR3 length: 16 amino acids. The CDR3 DNA reads as TGTGCCAGCAGCTCCGAGACAGGGACGAACACCGGGGAGCTGTTTTTT. Protein product: CASSSETGTNTGELFF.

This clone appeared a single time. The chain combines TRBV28 with TRBJ1-2; 8 nucleotides match TRBD1. J was trimmed by 2 bases and V by 8 bases; bases with no gene match: 1. The germline CDR1 and CDR2 sequences are MDHEN and SYDVKM. The CDR3 covers 12 residues. CDR3 nucleotides: TGTGCCAGCGGGGACAGGAACTATGGCTACACCTTC. As protein: CASGDRNYGYTF.

The rearrangement joins TRBV7-2 to TRBJ2-5; 9 bases map to TRBD2. Germline values: CDR1 SGHTA, CDR2 FQGNSA. After removal of 5 bases from V and 5 bases from J, the junction contained 9 bases not matched to a gene. The CDR3 runs to 15 residues. In DNA form, the CDR3 reads TGTGCCAGCAGCCCGGGCGGGAGGGCCGGGGAGACCCAGTACTTC. It is translated as CASSPGGRAGETQYF.

A single count supports this clone. The V call is TRBV29-1, the J call TRBJ2-2, with D possibly matching TRBD2 (6 bases). V was clipped by 1 base and J by 6 bases, with 18 bases between them. This CDR3 is 16 amino acids long. Per the germline V gene, CDR1 is SQVTM and CDR2 is ANQGSEA. The CDR3 coding sequence is TGCAGCGTTGAAGTCTGGAGGGGCAGGCGAGCCGGGGAGCTGTTTTTT. Its translation is CSVEVWRGRRAGELFF.

The chain carries TRBV2 and TRBJ2-1, with TRBD1 matching 8 bases. Germline trimming cut 7 bases from V and 10 bases from J; bases unmatched to any gene: 18. This CDR3 is 16 amino acids long. From germline, CDR1 is SNHLY and CDR2 FYNNEI. The chain's CDR3 is CASTSRGQARFGEQFF. The CDR3 DNA follows: TGTGCCAGCACCTCCAGGGGACAGGCCCGATTTGGCGAGCAGTTCTTC.

The chain links TRBV7-9 to TRBJ2-3; 9 bases map to TRBD2. The CDR3 loop spans 15 amino acids. Trimming took 5 bases from V and 4 from J; bases not matched to a gene: 7. Germline values: CDR1 SEHNR, CDR2 FQNEAQ (reference sequence). The CDR3 here is CASSGSGSVADTQYF. As DNA, the CDR3 is TGTGCCAGCAGCGGTAGCGGGAGCGTCGCAGATACGCAGTATTTT.

The rearrangement links TRBV7-8 to TRBJ1-1; no reliable D call. The CDR3 is 14 amino acids. Germline V lookup: CDR1 SGHVS, CDR2 FQNEAQ. The V end was cut by 4 bases, the J end by 4 bases, with 13 bases between. Written as DNA, the CDR3 is TGTGCCAGCAGCTCCTTCGAGTTCCCCACTGAAGCTTTCTTT. Translation: CASSSFEFPTEAFF.

This chain connects TRBV12-3 or TRBV12-4 to TRBJ2-7, with no clear D. Between the trimmed V and J ends, which lost 6 bases and 6 bases, there was a span of 12 bases. The CDR3 covers 12 residues. For the CDR3, the DNA is TGTGCCAGCAGGATCGCGTATTCCGAGCAGTACTTC. This translates into CASRIAYSEQYF.

This clone was detected only a few times. The gene calls are TRBV10-3 and TRBJ2-7; TRBD1 might be the D (6 bases). Germline V lookup: CDR1 ENHRY, CDR2 SYGVKD. This CDR3 comprises 13 residues. Trimming stripped 8 bases from V and 5 bases from J, with 16 bases between. The CDR3 spells CAIGHRELNEQYF. Here the CDR3 DNA reads TGTGCCATCGGTCACAGGGAGTTGAACGAGCAGTACTTC.